This entry lists 20 T cell receptor beta chains sequenced from one sample in a study of cytomegalovirus exposure and HLA in healthy donors. TCRdb's table, derived via immunoSEQ multiplex PCR, lists solely in-frame clones and lacks some. The sample contains 150,000 to 200,000 clones, 86% of which appear only once. Sequencing was done on a sample of PBMCs. These receptors were collected from a woman between 18 and 29 years old in good health and CMV-seronegative.

This chain connects TRBV25-1 to TRBJ2-2, with 13 nucleotides matching TRBD2. The CDR3 has 16 residues. V trimming: 4 bases; J trimming: 5 bases; junction bases outside the gene matches: 4. CDR1 and CDR2 from the germline V gene are MGHDK and SYGVNS. CDR3 coding DNA: TGTGCCAGCAGTGGGGGGACTAGCGGGATGACCGGGGAGCTGTTTTTT. Encoded protein: CASSGGTSGMTGELFF.

This chain uses TRBV6-5 with TRBJ2-7; possibly TRBD2 for D (5 bases). V lost 10 bases to trimming and J lost 0 bases, with 10 bases between them. The germline gives CDR1 MNHEY, CDR2 SVGAGI. This CDR3 has 12 amino acids. This CDR3 reads CATTGVSYEQYF. Here the CDR3 DNA reads TGTGCCACTACCGGGGTCTCCTACGAGCAGTACTTC.

The chain couples TRBV10-3 to TRBJ2-1; 8 bases agree with TRBD2. The germline gives CDR1 ENHRY, CDR2 SYGVKD. J gave up 1 base and V 7 bases, and 6 bases lay outside the gene matches. The CDR3 runs 15 residues. The CDR3, as DNA: TGTGCCATCACTCCTCAGCGGGGGTCCTACAATGAGCAGTTCTTC. As protein: CAITPQRGSYNEQFF.

The chain links TRBV7-9 to TRBJ2-1; 10 nucleotides match TRBD2. This CDR3 has 17 residues. Germline values: CDR1 SEHNR, CDR2 FQNEAQ (reference sequence). Trimming at V came to 0 bases and at J to 7 bases, leaving 9 bases not matched to a gene. CDR3 loop: CASSLARLAGEGNEQFF. CDR3 bases: TGTGCCAGCAGCTTAGCGCGGCTAGCGGGAGAAGGGAATGAGCAGTTCTTC. The full variable domain, its missing parts supplied by reference TRBV7-9 and TRBJ2-1, is DTGVSQNPRHKITKRGQNVTFRCDPISEHNRLYWYRQTLGQGPEFLTYFQNEAQLEKSRLLSDRFSAERPKGSFSTLEIQRTEQGDSAMYLCASSLARLAGEGNEQFFGPGTRLTVL.

DNA of the CDR3: TGTGCCAGCAGTGTCCAGGGGCCTGACTCCTACGAGCAGTACTTC. Protein product: CASSVQGPDSYEQYF. This chain uses TRBV6-1 with TRBJ2-7; TRBD1 is a possible D gene (6 bases). CDR1 is MNHNS and CDR2 is SASEGT in the germline V gene. Trimming took 4 bases from V and 0 from J, leaving 13 bases between them. The CDR3 runs 15 residues.

V gene TRBV6-5 combines with J gene TRBJ2-7; 7 bases match TRBD2. This CDR3 spans 12 amino acids. The trim removed 8 bases at V and 1 base at J, leaving 2 bases unmatched. Germline V gene lookup returns CDR1 MNHEY and CDR2 SVGAGI. Here the CDR3 DNA reads TGTGCCAGCTGGGGGGGTTCCTACGAGCAGTACTTC. It translates to CASWGGSYEQYF.

The V and J genes are TRBV9 and TRBJ2-7, with TRBD2 matching over 11 bases. V lost 4 bases and J lost 1; bases outside the gene matches: 10. The CDR3 spans 17 residues. Germline CDR1 reads SGDLS; CDR2 reads YYNGEE. The CDR3 is CASSLTPRLAGSYEQYF. The DNA of the CDR3 is TGTGCCAGCAGCTTGACCCCGAGACTAGCGGGATCCTACGAGCAGTACTTC.

A few counts support this clone. The chain recombines TRBV7-9 with TRBJ1-2; possible D gene TRBD1, 5 bases. Germline CDR1 SEHNR, CDR2 FQNEAQ (reference sequence). V lost 4 bases and J lost 8, with 23 bases in between. This CDR3 region has 16 residues. The CDR3 nucleotides read TGTGCCAGCAGCTCATCCCTTCGGGGGTGGTGGGCCGGCTACACCTTC. Its translation: CASSSSLRGWWAGYTF.

The chain employs TRBV5-1 and TRBJ2-1; the D gene is possibly TRBD2 (5 bases). This CDR3 spans 13 amino acids. V lost 9 bases and J 6 bases, leaving 16 bases between the germline ends. Germline loops: CDR1 SGHRS, CDR2 YFSETQ. The CDR3 DNA reads TGCGCCACCAGGCGGGCAGGCGTCAATGAGCAGTTCTTC. This encodes CATRRAGVNEQFF.

The gene calls are TRBV15 and TRBJ2-7, with unresolved D. Germline V lookup: CDR1 LNHNV, CDR2 YYDKDF (reference sequence). The V end lost 4 bases, the J end lost 1 base, and 23 bases lay between the germline ends. This CDR3 is 18 amino acids long. The CDR3, as DNA: TGTGCCACCAGCACCCCCTCCCCCAAGACAAGTTCTTCCTACGAGCAGTACTTC. This encodes CATSTPSPKTSSSYEQYF.

The J gene is TRBJ2-7, the V gene TRBV19, with D possibly being TRBD1 (5 bases). The CDR3 spans 16 residues. Germline assignment: CDR1 LNHDA and CDR2 SQIVND (reference sequence). Trimming shortened V by 3 bases and J by 6 bases, and 21 bases separated the two germline ends. The CDR3 sequence is CASSIFPVQGYSEQYF. Written as DNA, the CDR3 is TGTGCCAGTAGTATCTTCCCCGTGCAGGGTTACTCCGAGCAGTACTTC.

The rearrangement uses TRBV11-3 and TRBJ2-1; D ambiguous. V was cut by 8 bases and J by 0 bases, with 8 bases left in between. Looked up from germline, CDR1 is SGHNT and CDR2 is YENEEA. This CDR3 comprises 13 residues. The CDR3 reads CASASRSYNEQFF. CDR3 coding DNA: TGTGCCAGCGCGAGCCGCTCCTACAATGAGCAGTTCTTC.

J is TRBJ2-5 and V is TRBV7-9, with a tentative D call TRBD2 (6 bases). The V gene's germline CDR1 is SEHNR and CDR2 FQNEAQ (reference sequence). Trimming removed 3 bases at V and 3 bases at J, with 14 bases between. The CDR3 runs 15 residues. The CDR3 region is CASSFIRRGEETQYF. The CDR3 nucleotides read TGTGCCAGCAGCTTTATCCGGCGGGGAGAAGAGACCCAGTACTTC.

The rearrangement joins TRBV5-6 to TRBJ1-1, with 7 positions matching TRBD1. The CDR3 runs 16 residues. Germline loops: CDR1 SGHDT, CDR2 YYEEEE. Trimming cost V 3 bases and J 1 base; bases outside gene matches: 9. CDR3 DNA: TGTGCCAGCAGCTACTCAGGGGGAGGCCGGAACACTGAAGCTTTCTTT. Protein: CASSYSGGGRNTEAFF.

The chain carries TRBV9 and TRBJ1-1; 9 positions agree with TRBD1. Germline trimming cut 3 bases from V and 7 bases from J; bases unmatched to any gene: 7. The CDR3 consists of 14 residues. Germline V lookup: CDR1 SGDLS, CDR2 YYNGEE. Written as DNA, the CDR3 is TGTGCCAGCAGCGAAGGACAGGGGAGGAGTGAAGCTTTCTTT. This sequence encodes CASSEGQGRSEAFF.

The chain uses TRBV7-2 and TRBJ1-4, with 8 positions matching TRBD1. This CDR3 contains 16 residues. Germline V lookup: CDR1 SGHTA, CDR2 FQGNSA. V dropped 4 bases and J dropped 8; count of bases not matched to a gene: 12. The CDR3 sequence is CASSSRRQGYLEKLFF. DNA for the CDR3: TGTGCCAGCAGCTCCCGACGACAGGGGTATCTGGAAAAACTGTTTTTT.

This chain links TRBV15 with TRBJ1-2, with a weak D call TRBD1 (6 bases). The CDR3 extends over 15 amino acids. From germline, CDR1 is LNHNV and CDR2 YYDKDF (reference sequence). Trimming pared 4 bases from V and 4 bases from J, leaving 16 bases between. CDR3 coding DNA: TGTGCCACCAGCATCTCCAGGGGTAATAGCTATGGCTACACCTTC. Encoded protein: CATSISRGNSYGYTF.

This clone was counted a few times. The J gene is TRBJ1-1, the V gene TRBV6-5; the D is unclear. The CDR3 totals 11 residues. Germline-derived CDR1 and CDR2 are MNHEY and SVGAGI. Deletions cut 6 bases from V and 1 base from J, with 3 bases between. CDR3 sequence (DNA): TGTGCCAGCAGCAAGAACACTGAAGCTTTCTTT. Its protein product is CASSKNTEAFF.

This chain uses TRBV7-6 with TRBJ1-1; tentatively, D is TRBD1 (5 bases). Trimming stripped 3 bases from V and 8 bases from J, with 10 bases between. The CDR3 extends over 12 amino acids. The germline V gene encodes CDR1 SGHVS and CDR2 FNYEAQ. DNA of the CDR3: TGTGCCAGCAGCTTTGGGGCAGGGGAAGCTTTCTTT. This translates into CASSFGAGEAFF.

The chain is built from TRBV13 and TRBJ2-1, with D maybe TRBD1 (6 bases). CDR3 length: 13 residues. Trimming removed 2 bases at V and 7 bases at J, with 9 bases between. CDR1 and CDR2 (germline): PRHDT, FYEKMQ (reference sequence). CDR3 coding DNA: TGTGCCAGCAGCTTAAGTACAGGGAATGAGCAGTTCTTC. Its translation: CASSLSTGNEQFF. The full variable domain, in which reference TRBV13 and TRBJ2-1 provide the parts outside the CDR3, is AAGVIQSPRHLIKEKRETATLKCYPIPRHDTVYWYQQGPGQDPQFLISFYEKMQSDKGSIPDRFSAQQFSDYHSELNMSSLELGDSALYFCASSLSTGNEQFFGPGTRLTVL.